By sample share, the clone carrying this T cell receptor (beta chain) is large. Its antigen is currently unknown. A roughly six-day coculture at 37°C was performed with the mixed lymphocyte reaction cells. Trimming stripped 0 bases from V and 3 bases from J, with 15 bases between. Germline CDR1 and CDR2: LGHNA and YNFKEQ. This CDR3 has 16 residues. Sequencing of each sample assayed approximately 110,000 TCR templates. Here immunoSEQ multiplex PCR was the method, and the copy in TCRdb shows in-frame clones only, minus some. The data contain approximately 4,800 clones, around half of them singletons. These data come from a study of siplizumab effects on memory and regulatory T cells. Study-wide background: Either no drug or siplizumab at roughly 0.99 ug/mL was used in mixed lymphocyte reactions that were paired.

V is TRBV4-2 and J is TRBJ2-7; D might be TRBD2 (6 bases). The sample comprised CFSE-low (dividing) CD4+ T cells sorted from an allogeneic mixed lymphocyte reaction. The TCR was taken from a human donor in good health; the cells came from an allogeneic mixed lymphocyte reaction. Some clones in this sample may be carry-over from other donors' samples. DNA for the CDR3: TGTGCCAGCAGCCAAGAGCAACTAGCACTGAACTACGAGCAGTACTTC. This encodes CASSQEQLALNYEQYF.